This record covers a single TCR beta chain. Its antigen is currently unknown. This entry belongs to a study of beta chain features in type 1 diabetes. Study outcomes and limitations: The naive, central memory and Treg TCRB repertoires of patients appeared to be more similar to one another than those of healthy donors. When Type 1 diabetes patients were examined, their TCRB CDR3s proved moderately but significantly shorter in all four CD4+ subsets.

Investigators reverse transcribed all isolated RNA, so they sequenced expressed TCRB transcripts. Only in-frame clones appear in the TCRdb table, and some are missing; sequencing was by immunoSEQ multiplex PCR. The sample consists of 250,000 to 350,000 clones, roughly 15% of them appearing once. The sequenced material came from central memory CD4+ T cells from blood. This clonotype originated in a man younger than 40 in good health.

The CDR3 loop reads CSVAASGPTGELFF. In DNA form, the CDR3 reads TGCAGCGTTGCTGCTAGCGGACCCACCGGGGAGCTGTTTTTT. The chain employs TRBV29-1 and TRBJ2-2, with TRBD2 identical over 7 bases. CDR1 and CDR2 from the germline V gene are SQVTM and ANQGSEA. There are 14 residues in the CDR3. The ends lost 4 bases at V and 4 bases at J; junction bases unmatched: 6.